The 6 T cell receptor beta chains below come from one sample, sequenced in a study of blood T cell repertoires in COVID-19. The repertoire was sequenced with immunoSEQ multiplex PCR; TCRdb's copy has only in-frame clones and lacks some. The table lists about 49,000 clones, about 89% of them singletons. Sequenced: peripheral blood. These receptor sequences come from a human donor in a cohort sampled during active COVID-19.

The V gene is TRBV10-1, the J gene TRBJ1-6, with 9 nucleotides matching TRBD1. Germline CDR1 WNHNN, CDR2 SYGVQD (reference sequence). Unmatched junction bases numbered 18, after V lost 5 bases and J lost 10 bases. This CDR3 is 18 amino acids long. The CDR3 spells CASSSEGYWGQGDSPLHF. The CDR3 nucleotides are TGCGCCAGCAGTTCAGAAGGTTATTGGGGACAGGGTGACTCACCCCTCCACTTT.

The V call is TRBV28, the J call TRBJ2-3; no firm D call. CDR3 length equals 12 residues. V was pared by 4 bases and J by 6 bases, with 8 bases between. The V gene's germline CDR1 is MDHEN and CDR2 SYDVKM. The CDR3 nucleotides read TGTGCCAGCAGTTCGTGGCCCGATACGCAGTATTTT. This translates into CASSSWPDTQYF. Using reference TRBV28 and TRBJ2-3 for the parts outside the CDR3, the full variable domain is DVKVTQSSRYLVKRTGEKVFLECVQDMDHENMFWYRQDPGLGLRLIYFSYDVKMKEKGDIPEGYSVSREKKERFSLILESASTNQTSMYLCASSSWPDTQYFGPGTRLTVL.

The CDR3 loop is CASSRRQYNQPQHF. DNA of the CDR3: TGTGCCAGCAGCCGCAGACAGTACAATCAGCCCCAGCATTTT. This rearrangement joins TRBV5-4 to TRBJ1-5; tentative D call: TRBD1 (5 bases). Per the germline V gene, CDR1 is SGHNT and CDR2 is YYREEE (reference sequence). V was pared by 4 bases and J by 3 bases, with 11 bases between. The CDR3 runs 14 residues.

The V call is TRBV7-2, the J call TRBJ2-5; 11 nucleotides match TRBD2. With 1 base clipped from V and 1 base from J, the junction kept 2 bases outside the gene matches. CDR3 length equals 16 residues. The germline gives CDR1 SGHTA, CDR2 FQGNSA. CDR3 bases: TGTGCCAGCAGCTTAGTAACTAGCGGGGGCCAAGAGACCCAGTACTTC. Translating it yields CASSLVTSGGQETQYF.

The CDR3 DNA is TGTGCCTGGACCGTGGGGGGGCCCAACGAGCAGTACTTC. Protein: CAWTVGGPNEQYF. The chain carries TRBV30 and TRBJ2-7, with D maybe TRBD2 (7 bases). V lost 4 bases and J lost 5, with 15 bases in between. Germline CDR1 and CDR2: GTSNPN and SVGIG (reference sequence). This CDR3 contains 13 residues.

V is TRBV28 and J is TRBJ2-2; possible D gene TRBD1, 5 bases. The CDR3 spans 19 residues. Between the trimmed V and J ends, which lost 2 bases and 0 bases, there was a span of 19 bases. Germline lookup yields CDR1 MDHEN and CDR2 SYDVKM. CDR3 nucleotide sequence: TGTGCCAGCAGTTTAGGGGCGGCCGCTCCACTAACGAACACCGGGGAGCTGTTTTTT. Protein: CASSLGAAAPLTNTGELFF.